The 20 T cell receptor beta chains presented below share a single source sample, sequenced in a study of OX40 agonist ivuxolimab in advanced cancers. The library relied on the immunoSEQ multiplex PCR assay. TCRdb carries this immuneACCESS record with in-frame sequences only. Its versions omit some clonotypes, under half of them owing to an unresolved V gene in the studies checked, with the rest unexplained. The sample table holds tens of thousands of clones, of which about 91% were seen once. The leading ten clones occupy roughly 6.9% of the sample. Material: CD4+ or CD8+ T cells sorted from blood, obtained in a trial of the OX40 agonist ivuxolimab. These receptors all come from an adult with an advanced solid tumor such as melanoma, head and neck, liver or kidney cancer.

CDR3 in amino acids: CASRQGLNQPQHF. Here the CDR3 DNA reads TGTGCCAGTAGGCAGGGGCTCAATCAGCCCCAGCATTTT. V usage is TRBV19 and J usage is TRBJ1-5; a weak D match, TRBD1 (6 bases). The CDR3 totals 13 residues. Deletions cut 6 bases from V and 3 bases from J, with 9 bases between. The germline V gene encodes CDR1 LNHDA and CDR2 SQIVND (reference sequence).

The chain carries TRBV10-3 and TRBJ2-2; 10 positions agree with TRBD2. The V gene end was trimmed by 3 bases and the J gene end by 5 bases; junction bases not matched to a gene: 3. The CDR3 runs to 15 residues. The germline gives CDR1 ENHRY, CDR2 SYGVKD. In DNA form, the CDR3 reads TGTGCCATCAGTGAAGAAGCGGGAGGGACCGGGGAGCTGTTTTTT. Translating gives CAISEEAGGTGELFF.

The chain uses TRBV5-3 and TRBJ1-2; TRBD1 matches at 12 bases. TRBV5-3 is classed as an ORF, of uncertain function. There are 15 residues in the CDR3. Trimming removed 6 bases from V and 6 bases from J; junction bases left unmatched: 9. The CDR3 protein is CARTLRDRGRNGYTF. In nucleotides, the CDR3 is TGTGCCAGAACCCTCCGGGACAGGGGGCGGAATGGCTACACCTTC.

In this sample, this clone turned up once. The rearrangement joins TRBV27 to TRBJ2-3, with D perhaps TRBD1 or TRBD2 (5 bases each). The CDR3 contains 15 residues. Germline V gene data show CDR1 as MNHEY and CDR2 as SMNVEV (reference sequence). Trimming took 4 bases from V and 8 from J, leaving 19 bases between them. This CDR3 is CASSSLGPPRATQYF. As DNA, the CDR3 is TGTGCCAGCAGTTCCCTGGGACCTCCCCGGGCTACGCAGTATTTT.

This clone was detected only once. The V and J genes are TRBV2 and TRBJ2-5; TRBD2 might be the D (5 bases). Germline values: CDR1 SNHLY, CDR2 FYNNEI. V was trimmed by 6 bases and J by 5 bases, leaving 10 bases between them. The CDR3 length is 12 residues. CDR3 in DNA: TGTGCCAGCAGGAGGGTGGCGGAGACCCAGTACTTC. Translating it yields CASRRVAETQYF.

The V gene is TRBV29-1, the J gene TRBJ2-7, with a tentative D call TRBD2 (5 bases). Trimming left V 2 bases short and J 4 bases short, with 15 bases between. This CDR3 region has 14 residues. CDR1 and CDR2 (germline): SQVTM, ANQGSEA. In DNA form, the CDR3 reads TGCAGCGTTGAATTGAGCGACGGGGTTTACGAGCAGTACTTC. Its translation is CSVELSDGVYEQYF.

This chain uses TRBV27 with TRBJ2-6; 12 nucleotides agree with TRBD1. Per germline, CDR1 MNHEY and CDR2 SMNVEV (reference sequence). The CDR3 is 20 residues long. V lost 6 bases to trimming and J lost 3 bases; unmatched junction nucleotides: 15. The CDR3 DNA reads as TGTGCCAGCAGACCCCTCCCGCCGGGACAGGGGGCCTTTGGGGCCAACGTCCTGACTTTC. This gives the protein CASRPLPPGQGAFGANVLTF.

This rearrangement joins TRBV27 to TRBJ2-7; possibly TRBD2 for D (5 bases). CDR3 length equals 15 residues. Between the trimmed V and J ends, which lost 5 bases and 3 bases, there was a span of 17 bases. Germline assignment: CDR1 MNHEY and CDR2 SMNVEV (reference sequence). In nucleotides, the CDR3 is TGTGCCAGCAGTAGTACTAGGGCGGGCGGCTACGAGCAGTACTTC. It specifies CASSSTRAGGYEQYF.

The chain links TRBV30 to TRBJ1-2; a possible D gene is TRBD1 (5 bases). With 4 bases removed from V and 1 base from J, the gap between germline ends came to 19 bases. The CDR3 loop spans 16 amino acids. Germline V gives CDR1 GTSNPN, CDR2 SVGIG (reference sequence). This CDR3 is CAWNIGRLGHNYGYTF. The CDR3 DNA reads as TGTGCCTGGAACATAGGGAGGTTGGGGCATAACTATGGCTACACCTTC.

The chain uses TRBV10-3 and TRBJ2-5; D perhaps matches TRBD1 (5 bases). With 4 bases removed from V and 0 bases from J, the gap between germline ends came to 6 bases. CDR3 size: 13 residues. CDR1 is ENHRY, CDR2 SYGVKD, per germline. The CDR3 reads CAISVTDQETQYF. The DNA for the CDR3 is TGTGCCATCAGTGTGACAGACCAAGAGACCCAGTACTTC.

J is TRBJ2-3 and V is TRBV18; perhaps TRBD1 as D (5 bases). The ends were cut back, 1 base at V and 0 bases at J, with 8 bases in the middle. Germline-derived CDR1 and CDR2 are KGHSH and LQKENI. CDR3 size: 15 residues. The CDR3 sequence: CASSPRGASTDTQYF. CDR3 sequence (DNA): TGTGCCAGCTCACCACGGGGCGCTAGCACAGATACGCAGTATTTT.

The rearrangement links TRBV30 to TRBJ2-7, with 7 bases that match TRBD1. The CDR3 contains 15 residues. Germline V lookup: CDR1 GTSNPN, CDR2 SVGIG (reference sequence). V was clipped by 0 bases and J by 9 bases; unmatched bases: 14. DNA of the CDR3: TGTGCCTGGAGTGTACGGAACAGGGGCGGAGCGGTGCAGTACTTC. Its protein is CAWSVRNRGGAVQYF.

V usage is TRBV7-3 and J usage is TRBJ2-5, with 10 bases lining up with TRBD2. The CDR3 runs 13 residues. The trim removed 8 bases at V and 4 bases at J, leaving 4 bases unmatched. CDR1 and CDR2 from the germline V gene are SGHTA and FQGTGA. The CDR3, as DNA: TGTGCCAGCTCTAGCGGGAGAGGAGAGACCCAGTACTTC. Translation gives CASSSGRGETQYF. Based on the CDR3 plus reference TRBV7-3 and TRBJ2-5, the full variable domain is GAGVSQTPSNKVTEKGKYVELRCDPISGHTALYWYRQSLGQGPEFLIYFQGTGAADDSGLPNDRFFAVRPEGSVSTLKIQRTERGDSAVYLCASSSGRGETQYFGPGTRLLVL.

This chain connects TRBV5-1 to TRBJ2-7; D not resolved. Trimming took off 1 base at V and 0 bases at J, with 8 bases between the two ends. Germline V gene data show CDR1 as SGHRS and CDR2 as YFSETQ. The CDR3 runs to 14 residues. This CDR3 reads CASSLLDISYEQYF. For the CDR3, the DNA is TGCGCCAGCAGCTTGCTGGATATCTCCTACGAGCAGTACTTC.

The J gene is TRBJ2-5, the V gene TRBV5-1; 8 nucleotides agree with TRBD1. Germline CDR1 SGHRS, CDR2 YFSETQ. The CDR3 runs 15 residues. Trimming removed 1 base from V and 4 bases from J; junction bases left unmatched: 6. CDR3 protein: CASSLQGQGLETQYF. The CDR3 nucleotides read TGCGCCAGCAGCTTGCAAGGACAGGGTCTAGAGACCCAGTACTTC.

The CDR3 nucleotides read TGTGCCTGGAGTGTTATGACTGTCGGGGAGCTGTTTTTT. Amino acid sequence: CAWSVMTVGELFF. The chain joins TRBV30 to TRBJ2-2; the D is unclear. CDR1 and CDR2 (germline): GTSNPN, SVGIG (reference sequence). V was clipped by 0 bases and J by 7 bases, with 9 bases between them. CDR3 size: 13 residues.

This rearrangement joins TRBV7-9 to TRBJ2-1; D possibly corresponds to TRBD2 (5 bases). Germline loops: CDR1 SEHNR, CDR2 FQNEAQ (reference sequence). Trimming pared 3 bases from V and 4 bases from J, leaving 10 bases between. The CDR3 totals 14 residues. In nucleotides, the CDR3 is TGTGCCAGCAGCTTTACGGGGATTTACAATGAGCAGTTCTTC. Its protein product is CASSFTGIYNEQFF.

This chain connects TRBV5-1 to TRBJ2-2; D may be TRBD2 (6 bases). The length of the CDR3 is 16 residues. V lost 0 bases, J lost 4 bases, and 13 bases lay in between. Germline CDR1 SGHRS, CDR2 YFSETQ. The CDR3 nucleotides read TGCGCCAGCAGCTTGGCCAAGCGGGCGGGCACCGGGGAGCTGTTTTTT. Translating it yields CASSLAKRAGTGELFF.

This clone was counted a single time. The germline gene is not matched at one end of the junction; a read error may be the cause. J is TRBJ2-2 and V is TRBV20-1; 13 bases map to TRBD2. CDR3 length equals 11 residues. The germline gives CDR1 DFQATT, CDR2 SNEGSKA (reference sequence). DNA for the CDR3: TGCAGTGCTAAAGGACTAGCGGGAGTGCTATTT. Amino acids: CSAKGLAGVLF.

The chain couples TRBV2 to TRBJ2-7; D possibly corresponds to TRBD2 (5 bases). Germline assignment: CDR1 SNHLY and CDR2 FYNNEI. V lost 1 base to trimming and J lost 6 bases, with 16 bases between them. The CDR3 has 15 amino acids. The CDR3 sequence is CASSEEPGLWSEQYF. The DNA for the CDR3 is TGTGCCAGCAGTGAAGAACCCGGACTGTGGAGCGAGCAGTACTTC.